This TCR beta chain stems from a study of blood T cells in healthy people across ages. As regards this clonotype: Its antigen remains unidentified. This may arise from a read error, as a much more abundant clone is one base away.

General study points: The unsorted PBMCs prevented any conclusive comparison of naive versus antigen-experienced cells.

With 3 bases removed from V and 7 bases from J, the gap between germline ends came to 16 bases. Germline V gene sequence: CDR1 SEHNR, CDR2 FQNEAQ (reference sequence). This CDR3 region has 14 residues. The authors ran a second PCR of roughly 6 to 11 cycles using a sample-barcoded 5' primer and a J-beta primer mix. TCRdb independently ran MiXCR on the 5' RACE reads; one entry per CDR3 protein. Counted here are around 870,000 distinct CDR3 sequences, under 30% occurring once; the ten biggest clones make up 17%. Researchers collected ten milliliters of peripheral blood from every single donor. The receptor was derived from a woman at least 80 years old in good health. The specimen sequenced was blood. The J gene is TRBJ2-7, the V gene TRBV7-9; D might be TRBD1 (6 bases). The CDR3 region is CASSFGTPYNEQYF. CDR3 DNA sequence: TGTGCCAGCAGCTTCGGGACACCATACAATGAGCAGTACTTC.